This TCR beta chain appears in the sequencing data of a study of glioma-infiltrating T cells after dendritic cell vaccination. Across the study: Treatment, given 2003 to 2012, was autologous tumor lysate-pulsed dendritic cell vaccination.

Points from the study as a whole: Higher TCR clonality did not directly relate to longer survival.

In the case of this clone: What it binds is not known.

Amplification used 60 V beta primers and 13 J beta primers. Sequencing was performed with immunoSEQ multiplex PCR; in TCRdb, only in-frame clones are kept and a portion is missing. The sample includes roughly 52,000 clones, 65% to 90% seen only once; the top ten take roughly an eighth. Specimen: blood, collected before dendritic cell vaccination. The receptor was isolated from a human donor with glioblastoma.

The CDR3 nucleotides are TGCGCCAGCAGCCAAGTAGTCAACTCTGGAAACACCATATATTTT. Its protein product is CASSQVVNSGNTIYF. The gene calls are TRBV4-3 and TRBJ1-3; D call uncertain. The CDR3 consists of 15 residues. CDR1 LGHNA and CDR2 YSLEER come from the germline V gene. Trimming stripped 1 base from V and 0 bases from J, with 7 bases between.